The following is a T cell receptor beta chain sequence with its context. Its specificity is unknown. The assay was immunoSEQ multiplex PCR, and TCRdb's table has in-frame clones only and misses some. The sample has 160,000 or so clones, 87% seen once; the top ten hold 10% to 15%. Stated time point: blood 2 weeks post-SBRT. The treatment is: 15 Gy SBRT to primary tumor, nephrectomy 4 weeks later. The entry originates in a study of radiation and T cells in renal cell carcinoma. Findings of the study overall: From baseline, blood top tumor clonotypes peaked at 2 weeks post-radiation.

The CDR3 spans 13 residues. V lost 9 bases and J lost 2, with 12 bases in between. Germline V lookup: CDR1 MGHRA, CDR2 YSYEKL. Sequenced here: blood, sampled from a patient whose treatment included radiotherapy and nephrectomy. This sequence originates from a woman between 50 and 59 years old with renal cell carcinoma. This chain links TRBV4-1 with TRBJ2-3; D is possibly TRBD1 (5 bases). The DNA of the CDR3 is TGCGCCAGTTCAAGGACAACCACAGATACGCAGTATTTT. The encoded protein is CASSRTTTDTQYF.